The clone carrying this T cell receptor beta chain was seen ten or more times. The antigen is not known. With V trimmed by 5 bases and J by 2 bases, 3 bases remained unmatched. The CDR3 extends over 13 amino acids. Germline V gene sequence: CDR1 SQVTM, CDR2 ANQGSEA. The data originate from a study of blood T cells in healthy people across ages. Study findings and constraints: Naive CD4+ cell counts and diversity both ran higher in long-lived than in aged donors.

Then a second PCR, running roughly 7 to 11 cycles, was carried out with a sample-barcoded 5' primer and a J-beta primer mix. MiXCR, run by TCRdb on the 5' RACE reads, gives a single entry per CDR3 protein. The sample records approximately 1,000,000 distinct CDR3 sequences, around 45% being singletons. The sequenced sample was blood. The receptor's source is a woman between 55 and 75 years old in good health. The chain has TRBV29-1 and TRBJ2-7; 10 bases are a match to TRBD1. The CDR3 region has the DNA TGCAGCGTTTTGGGACAGGGGACCTACGAGCAGTACTTC. Translating gives CSVLGQGTYEQYF.